These 7 T cell receptor beta chains were sequenced from one sample in a study of Tregs in tolerant kidney transplant recipients. Mixed chimerism was transient after nonmyeloablative marrow transplants from related graft donors. Using immunoSEQ multiplex PCR, the repertoire was profiled, and TCRdb retains in-frame clones only, with some absent. There are about 15,000 clones in the sample, with about 4% held by the top ten. The sample consisted of CD4+ T cells from blood (PBMCs), taken 12 months after the transplant. Receptor source: a human patient who received a combined kidney and bone marrow transplant. Some T cells may be transferred from the graft donor.

A remark on this clone: The read ends 3 residues shy of where the CDR3 ends; the end is completed using the germline J gene. The gene calls are TRBV7-9 and TRBJ1-2; TRBD1 is a possible D gene (6 bases). This CDR3 has 14 amino acids. The V gene's germline CDR1 is SEHNR and CDR2 FQNEAQ (reference sequence). Incomplete CDR3 DNA: TGTGCCAGCAGCATTCTCGGGGGGCGCAAAGGC. It codes for CASSILGGRKG. The entire CDR3 is CASSILGGRKGYTF.

With regard to this clone: The read finishes 3 residues shy of the CDR3 end, and the germline J gene is used to complete it. The chain employs TRBV20-1 and TRBJ2-2; D is uncertain. The CDR3 covers 13 residues. Trimming removed 3 bases at V and 0 bases at J, with 5 bases between. From germline, CDR1 is DFQATT and CDR2 SNEGSKA (reference sequence). The CDR3 sequence is CSARRPNTGELFF. The sequenced part of the CDR3 DNA is TGCAGTGCTAGGCGTCCGAACACCGGGGAG.

As for this clone: Coverage ceases 3 residues before the CDR3 finishes, and the germline J gene fills in the end. The chain carries TRBV7-3 and TRBJ2-3; the D is unclear. Germline CDR1 is SGHTA and CDR2 is FQGTGA. The length of the CDR3 is 13 residues. V was cut by 5 bases and J by 1 base, with 7 bases left in between. CDR3 DNA (partial): TGTGCCAGCAGCGCACTTGGCACAGATACG. Encoded protein: CASSALGTDT. The whole CDR3 protein is CASSALGTDTQYF.

Notes on this clone: The read comes to an end 3 residues before the CDR3 does, leaving the germline J gene to fill in the end. The chain carries TRBV10-3 and TRBJ1-4; 7 nucleotides align to TRBD1. From germline, CDR1 is ENHRY and CDR2 SYGVKD. The CDR3 runs to 14 residues. V gave up 6 bases and J gave up 3 bases; unmatched junction bases: 4. The CDR3 region is CAISEGAANEKLFF. The covered CDR3 bases are TGTGCCATCAGCGAGGGGGCGGCTAATGAAAAA.

Notes on this clone: The CDR3 goes on 3 residues after the read ends, and that part is filled in from the germline J gene. The chain has TRBV18 and TRBJ2-5; D not resolved. Germline assignment: CDR1 KGHSH and CDR2 LQKENI. V was cut by 8 bases and J by 2 bases, with 24 bases left in between. The CDR3 runs to 17 residues. The part of the CDR3 DNA that was read is TGTGCCAGCACTCACCTATTAACCAAACCGAAACAAGAGACC. It yields the protein CASTHLLTKPKQET. The full CDR3 sequence reads CASTHLLTKPKQETQYF.

A word on this clone: The CDR3 goes on 3 residues after the read ends, and that part is filled in from the germline J gene. The chain has TRBV2 and TRBJ1-6; D possibly corresponds to TRBD1 (6 bases). This CDR3 contains 17 residues. Germline assignment: CDR1 SNHLY and CDR2 FYNNEI. V was shortened by 6 bases and J by 6 bases, with 21 bases between the two germline ends. The CDR3 DNA, read in part, is TGTGCCAGCAGGGACCACCCGTGGACAGACTCTAATTCACCC. Amino acid sequence: CASRDHPWTDSNSP. The CDR3 in full is CASRDHPWTDSNSPLHF.

To note about this clone: The read ends 3 residues early relative to the CDR3; the germline J gene fills the gap. The V and J genes are TRBV12-3 or TRBV12-4 and TRBJ2-5, with D perhaps matching TRBD2 (5 bases). V dropped 7 bases and J dropped 6 bases, with 18 bases sitting between them. The CDR3 is 14 amino acids. CDR3 DNA (partial): TGTGCCAGCAATAGTTTCGGGGTAGCTAAGACC. As protein: CASNSFGVAKT. The CDR3 in its entirety is CASNSFGVAKTQYF.